A single sample gave rise to the 7 T cell receptor beta chains below, sequenced in a study of cytomegalovirus exposure and HLA in healthy donors. Primers for the PCR totalled 60 Vbeta and 13 Jbeta. The assay was immunoSEQ multiplex PCR, and TCRdb's table has in-frame clones only and misses some. This sample has about 200,000 clones, with around 74% found just once. The sequenced material came from PBMCs. The receptors come from a girl aged 5 to 17 in good health and CMV-seropositive.

This clone was detected once. Written as DNA, the CDR3 is TGTGCCAGCAGAACGGGTACAACAACTAATGAAAAACTGTTTTTT. Encoded protein: CASRTGTTTNEKLFF. The V call is TRBV2, the J call TRBJ1-4; D unclear. Trimming cost V 6 bases and J 0 bases, with 11 bases left between them. The length of the CDR3 is 15 residues. CDR1 is SNHLY, CDR2 FYNNEI, per germline. Together with reference TRBV2 and TRBJ1-4, the CDR3 gives the full variable domain: EPEVTQTPSHQVTQMGQEVILRCVPISNHLYFYWYRQILGQKVEFLVSFYNNEISEKSEIFDDQFSVERPDGSNFTLKIRSTKLEDSAMYFCASRTGTTTNEKLFFGSGTQLSVL.

CDR3 loop: CASSASLGTPAGEQYF. The DNA for the CDR3 is TGTGCCAGCAGCGCCTCCCTTGGGACTCCGGCGGGGGAGCAGTACTTC. The rearrangement uses TRBV9 and TRBJ2-7; D might be TRBD2 (6 bases). V shed 3 bases and J shed 7 bases, with 23 bases lying between them. The germline gives CDR1 SGDLS, CDR2 YYNGEE. The CDR3 extends over 16 amino acids.

The chain carries TRBV2 and TRBJ1-2; D remains ambiguous. Germline loops: CDR1 SNHLY, CDR2 FYNNEI. V was cut by 5 bases and J by 4 bases, with 11 bases left in between. The CDR3 contains 13 residues. CDR3 in DNA: TGTGCCAGCAGTTCGGGAAGGAGCTATGGCTACACCTTC. This gives the protein CASSSGRSYGYTF.

This chain uses TRBV12-5 with TRBJ1-2; 7 nucleotides match TRBD1. The CDR3 consists of 14 residues. Trimming at V came to 6 bases and at J to 3 bases, leaving 7 bases not matched to a gene. Germline CDR1 reads LGHNT; CDR2 reads FRNRAP. The CDR3 reads CASGSPTGDYGYTF. The CDR3 DNA reads TGTGCTAGTGGCTCCCCAACAGGGGACTATGGCTACACCTTC.

The CDR3 here is CASSLGTSGGAGQETQYF. The CDR3 bases are TGTGCCAGCAGCCTCGGGACTAGCGGGGGGGCGGGACAAGAGACCCAGTACTTC. The rearrangement joins TRBV5-4 to TRBJ2-5, with TRBD2 identical over 16 bases. Germline V gene sequence: CDR1 SGHNT, CDR2 YYREEE (reference sequence). After removal of 4 bases from V and 2 bases from J, the junction contained 8 bases not matched to a gene. The CDR3 runs to 18 residues.

The V gene is TRBV29-1, the J gene TRBJ2-3, with D possibly TRBD2 on 5 matching bases. V dropped 2 bases and J dropped 14 bases, with 23 bases sitting between them. The CDR3 sequence is 14 residues long. Germline CDR1 reads SQVTM; CDR2 reads ANQGSEA. CDR3 coding DNA: TGCAGCGTTGAACCAATACCGGGATTACAGCTTGGGTATTTT. Translation: CSVEPIPGLQLGYF.

The chain has TRBV5-5 and TRBJ2-7, with 11 bases identical to TRBD2. The V segment lost 3 bases and the J segment 3 bases; nucleotides outside the gene matches: 11. CDR3 length: 17 amino acids. Germline loops: CDR1 SGHKS, CDR2 YYEKEE (reference sequence). As DNA, the CDR3 is TGTGCCAGCAGCTGGGCGGGGCCTAGCGGGGGGCTCTACGAGCAGTACTTC. As protein: CASSWAGPSGGLYEQYF.